The 31 T cell receptor beta chains below all came from one sample that was sequenced in a study of cytomegalovirus exposure and HLA in healthy donors. The PCR was carried out with 60 Vbeta primers and 13 Jbeta primers. Profiled with immunoSEQ multiplex PCR; TCRdb holds only in-frame clones, not every one. The table lists about 160,000 clones, 68% of them singletons, with approximately 1.5% in the top ten. Source material: PBMCs. The receptors derive from a man between 50 and 59 years old in good health and CMV-seronegative.

The CDR3 sequence: CASSPPPSGYGYTF. The CDR3, as DNA: TGTGCCAGTAGTCCACCCCCATCCGGCTATGGCTACACCTTC. The V gene is TRBV19, the J gene TRBJ1-2; D gene uncertain. The germline V and J ends were trimmed by 5 bases and 4 bases, with 14 bases remaining between them. CDR3 length: 14 amino acids. Germline V gives CDR1 LNHDA, CDR2 SQIVND (reference sequence). Combining the CDR3 with reference TRBV19 and TRBJ1-2 gives the whole variable domain DGGITQSPKYLFRKEGQNVTLSCEQNLNHDAMYWYRQDPGQGLRLIYYSQIVNDFQKGDIAEGYSVSREKKESFPLTVTSAQKNPTAFYLCASSPPPSGYGYTFGSGTRLTVV.

CDR3 residues: CASSPGALAGASTDTQYF. CDR3 DNA sequence: TGTGCCAGCAGCCCCGGTGCGCTAGCGGGGGCGAGCACAGATACGCAGTATTTT. The chain has TRBV11-2 and TRBJ2-3, with 10 bases lining up with TRBD2. V was pared by 5 bases and J by 0 bases, with 11 bases of the junction left unmatched. Per germline, CDR1 SGHAT and CDR2 FQNNGV. This CDR3 region has 18 residues.

The chain uses TRBV19 and TRBJ1-1; TRBD1 aligns across 9 bases. The CDR3 has 15 residues. V was pared by 4 bases and J by 3 bases, with 6 bases of the junction left unmatched. Looked up from germline, CDR1 is LNHDA and CDR2 is SQIVND (reference sequence). This chain's CDR3 is CASSSAGTGHTEAFF. The CDR3 DNA sequence: TGTGCCAGTAGTAGCGCCGGGACAGGGCACACTGAAGCTTTCTTT.

This sequence joins TRBV18 and TRBJ1-5, with D hard to call. The germline gives CDR1 KGHSH, CDR2 LQKENI. V was trimmed by 4 bases and J by 3 bases, leaving 13 bases between them. The CDR3 sequence is 15 residues long. This CDR3 is CASSRDSDPNQPQHF. CDR3 nucleotide sequence: TGTGCCAGCTCACGCGACTCTGATCCCAATCAGCCCCAGCATTTT.

This clone was recorded a few times. V is TRBV10-3 and J is TRBJ1-1; the match to TRBD1 covers 7 bases. The germline CDR1 and CDR2 sequences are ENHRY and SYGVKD. The CDR3 contains 13 residues. Trimming took 3 bases from V and 5 from J; bases not matched to a gene: 3. Here the CDR3 reads CAISDQQGTEAFF. CDR3 nucleotide sequence: TGTGCCATCAGTGACCAACAGGGGACTGAAGCTTTCTTT.

This sequence joins TRBV7-9 and TRBJ1-2; 8 bases are a match to TRBD1. Germline V gives CDR1 SEHNR, CDR2 FQNEAQ (reference sequence). J was trimmed by 6 bases and V by 0 bases; bases with no gene match: 6. The CDR3 covers 15 residues. The CDR3 coding sequence is TGTGCCAGCAGCTTAGCGCAGGGGGCGAGGAATGGCTACACCTTC. It translates to CASSLAQGARNGYTF.

The CDR3 DNA sequence: TGTGCCAGCAGTTACTCAGGACAGCGCTACGAGCAGTACTTC. This codes for CASSYSGQRYEQYF. The chain joins TRBV6-6 to TRBJ2-7; TRBD1 might be the D (6 bases). V lost 0 bases and J 3 bases, leaving 9 bases between the germline ends. The CDR3 runs to 14 residues. Germline loops: CDR1 MNHNY, CDR2 SVGAGI (reference sequence).

V gene TRBV6-1 combines with J gene TRBJ1-1; the D is unclear. Germline V gene sequence: CDR1 MNHNS, CDR2 SASEGT. Trimming stripped 0 bases from V and 3 bases from J, with 8 bases between. The CDR3 totals 14 residues. Here the CDR3 reads CASSEAHGDTEAFF. The CDR3 DNA reads TGTGCCAGCAGTGAAGCGCACGGGGACACTGAAGCTTTCTTT.

This chain connects TRBV7-9 to TRBJ1-6; 10 bases match TRBD1. The germline V gene has CDR1 SEHNR and CDR2 FQNEAQ (reference sequence). The CDR3 length is 16 residues. The ends lost 1 base at V and 8 bases at J; junction bases unmatched: 5. As DNA, the CDR3 is TGTGCCAGCAGCTTAGTCGTGACAGGGGGCGATTCACCCCTCCACTTT. Protein sequence: CASSLVVTGGDSPLHF.

The chain has TRBV28 and TRBJ1-2, with a possible D match to TRBD1 (6 bases). There are 14 residues in the CDR3. CDR1 and CDR2 (germline): MDHEN, SYDVKM. Trimming took off 6 bases at V and 4 bases at J, with 15 bases between the two ends. The DNA for the CDR3 is TGTGCCAGCAGGACTCCAGGGGAGGGCTATGGCTACACCTTC. It is translated as CASRTPGEGYGYTF.

The chain couples TRBV7-2 to TRBJ2-5, with a tentative D call TRBD1 (6 bases). The germline CDR1 and CDR2 sequences are SGHTA and FQGNSA. The CDR3 length is 15 residues. The germline V and J ends were trimmed by 2 bases and 6 bases, with 16 bases remaining between them. CDR3 in DNA: TGTGCCAGCAGCTTAACCCGAGGGGGTGTGCAGACCCAGTACTTC. Encoded protein: CASSLTRGGVQTQYF.

V and J are TRBV7-3 and TRBJ1-2; D possibly corresponds to TRBD1 (5 bases). Germline CDR1 reads SGHTA; CDR2 reads FQGTGA. V lost 2 bases, J lost 4 bases, and 17 bases lay in between. There are 16 residues in the CDR3. The CDR3 region has the DNA TGTGCCAGCAGCTTACGGCAGGGTCCCAGCCCCTATGGCTACACCTTC. Amino acids: CASSLRQGPSPYGYTF.

This clone was seen once. V usage is TRBV9 and J usage is TRBJ1-2, with 7 nucleotides matching TRBD1. Germline CDR1 reads SGDLS; CDR2 reads YYNGEE. V was pared by 0 bases and J by 3 bases, with 2 bases of the junction left unmatched. The CDR3 is made up of 14 amino acids. The CDR3 spells CASSVGQGDYGYTF. In DNA form, the CDR3 reads TGTGCCAGCAGCGTAGGCCAGGGGGACTATGGCTACACCTTC. The full variable domain, its missing parts supplied by reference TRBV9 and TRBJ1-2, is DSGVTQTPKHLITATGQRVTLRCSPRSGDLSVYWYQQSLDQGLQFLIQYYNGEERAKGNILERFSAQQFPDLHSELNLSSLELGDSALYFCASSVGQGDYGYTFGSGTRLTVV.

This clone appeared a single time. The rearrangement uses TRBV6-5 and TRBJ2-1; D remains unclear. CDR3 length: 14 residues. Germline V gene sequence: CDR1 MNHEY, CDR2 SVGAGI. Deletions cut 2 bases from V and 3 bases from J, with 8 bases between. The CDR3 DNA follows: TGTGCCAGCAGTTACGACTCGGGCTACAATGAGCAGTTCTTC. This gives the protein CASSYDSGYNEQFF.

This chain links TRBV9 with TRBJ2-7; TRBD2 agrees at 10 bases. The CDR3 is 19 residues long. V gave up 0 bases and J gave up 2 bases; unmatched junction bases: 14. Looked up from germline, CDR1 is SGDLS and CDR2 is YYNGEE. The CDR3 coding sequence is TGTGCCAGCAGCGTAGAAGTTAGCGGGGGGCCAACAGCGACCTACGAGCAGTACTTC. This translates into CASSVEVSGGPTATYEQYF.

The genes are TRBV5-4 and TRBJ2-3; 8 bases align to TRBD2. Germline trimming cut 0 bases from V and 1 base from J; bases unmatched to any gene: 7. From germline, CDR1 is SGHNT and CDR2 YYREEE (reference sequence). CDR3 length: 17 residues. CDR3 in amino acids: CASSLGRRGARTDTQYF. The CDR3 DNA reads TGTGCCAGCAGCTTGGGCAGGCGGGGGGCCCGCACAGATACGCAGTATTTT.

The gene calls are TRBV5-8 and TRBJ1-2; no reliable D call. The CDR3 spans 13 residues. Per the germline V gene, CDR1 is SGHTS and CDR2 is YDEGEE. Trimming took off 0 bases at V and 4 bases at J, with 7 bases between the two ends. CDR3 sequence reads: CASSLVTAYGYTF. CDR3 DNA sequence: TGTGCCAGCAGCTTGGTAACAGCCTATGGCTACACCTTC.

This clone was observed once. This chain joins TRBV5-1 and TRBJ2-6; 8 bases are shared with TRBD1. Germline V lookup: CDR1 SGHRS, CDR2 YFSETQ. The V segment lost 6 bases and the J segment 0 bases; nucleotides outside the gene matches: 8. The CDR3 length is 17 residues. The chain's CDR3 is CASITDRGVSGANVLTF. DNA of the CDR3: TGCGCCAGCATTACAGACAGGGGCGTCTCTGGGGCCAACGTCCTGACTTTC.

This rearrangement joins TRBV27 to TRBJ2-2; 11 bases agree with TRBD1. V lost 6 bases, J lost 3 bases, and 3 bases stayed unmatched. The length of the CDR3 is 15 residues. CDR1 and CDR2 from the germline V gene are MNHEY and SMNVEV (reference sequence). CDR3 loop: CASRVGQGDTGELFF. CDR3 sequence (DNA): TGTGCCAGCAGGGTGGGACAGGGGGACACCGGGGAGCTGTTTTTT.

This chain connects TRBV23-1 to TRBJ1-1; no definite D call. TRBV23-1 is noted as an ORF with a role that remains uncertain. This CDR3 has 14 residues. Trimming removed 4 bases from V and 1 base from J, with 10 bases in between. For the CDR3, the DNA is TGCGCCAGCAGTCCTGAGCGAAGGAACACTGAAGCTTTCTTT. Translating it yields CASSPERRNTEAFF.

This clone was counted between two and nine times. The chain carries TRBV7-2 and TRBJ1-2; TRBD1 agrees at 9 bases. The V and J ends lost 3 bases and 4 bases, in that order; junction bases with no gene match: 6. Germline values: CDR1 SGHTA, CDR2 FQGNSA. This CDR3 contains 15 residues. This CDR3 reads CASSFQTGGGYGYTF. CDR3 DNA: TGTGCCAGCAGCTTTCAGACAGGGGGTGGCTATGGCTACACCTTC.

CDR3 protein: CASSSPGGVQETQYF. As DNA, the CDR3 is TGTGCCAGCAGCTCGCCGGGGGGGGTCCAAGAGACCCAGTACTTC. The chain carries TRBV7-2 and TRBJ2-5; the match to TRBD2 covers 8 bases. The ends lost 4 bases at V and 1 base at J; junction bases unmatched: 5. There are 15 residues in the CDR3. Per the germline V gene, CDR1 is SGHTA and CDR2 is FQGNSA.

In this sample, this clone turned up once. This rearrangement joins TRBV19 to TRBJ2-2, with D possibly matching TRBD2 (6 bases). Germline loops: CDR1 LNHDA, CDR2 SQIVND (reference sequence). V shed 4 bases and J shed 0 bases, with 24 bases lying between them. This CDR3 comprises 20 residues. DNA of the CDR3: TGTGCCAGTAGTACGCCCCCCTTAACGTCGGGGGAATCGAACACCGGGGAGCTGTTTTTT. Encoded protein: CASSTPPLTSGESNTGELFF.

The gene calls are TRBV5-1 and TRBJ1-5; TRBD1 agrees at 10 bases. V gave up 4 bases and J gave up 3 bases; unmatched junction bases: 10. The CDR3 spans 17 residues. Germline lookup yields CDR1 SGHRS and CDR2 YFSETQ. The CDR3 sequence: CASSPGQGGQANQPQHF. CDR3 bases: TGCGCCAGCAGCCCCGGACAGGGGGGACAGGCCAATCAGCCCCAGCATTTT.

The chain recombines TRBV5-6 with TRBJ1-3, with TRBD1 identical over 9 bases. Germline V gene sequence: CDR1 SGHDT, CDR2 YYEEEE. The CDR3 loop spans 17 amino acids. V lost 2 bases to trimming and J lost 4 bases; unmatched junction nucleotides: 10. The CDR3, as DNA: TGTGCCAGCAGCTTCTTTACAACAGGGGGCGCGGGAAACACCATATATTTT. This gives the protein CASSFFTTGGAGNTIYF.

The CDR3 loop reads CASSQDGTGGPYEQYF. The CDR3 nucleotides read TGCGCCAGCAGCCAGGACGGGACAGGGGGCCCATACGAGCAGTACTTC. The rearrangement links TRBV4-3 to TRBJ2-7; TRBD1 matches at 12 bases. This CDR3 spans 16 amino acids. V gave up 3 bases and J gave up 4 bases; unmatched junction bases: 7. CDR1 and CDR2 (germline): LGHNA, YSLEER.

This clone was recorded once. This chain connects TRBV13 to TRBJ2-1; 8 bases are a match to TRBD2. The CDR3 consists of 15 residues. The germline gives CDR1 PRHDT, CDR2 FYEKMQ (reference sequence). The V segment lost 2 bases and the J segment 5 bases; nucleotides outside the gene matches: 5. The DNA of the CDR3 is TGTGCCAGCAGCTTACGGGGGGGGGTCAACAATGAGCAGTTCTTC. It is translated as CASSLRGGVNNEQFF.

DNA of the CDR3: TGTGCCAGCAGTTTAGGGCTTTTAACCCACGAGCAGTACTTC. This codes for CASSLGLLTHEQYF. This chain joins TRBV27 and TRBJ2-7; D is uncertain. The CDR3 extends over 14 amino acids. The germline CDR1 and CDR2 sequences are MNHEY and SMNVEV (reference sequence). Trimming shortened V by 2 bases and J by 5 bases, and 13 bases separated the two germline ends.

This chain connects TRBV27 to TRBJ1-2; perhaps TRBD1 as D (6 bases). Germline loops: CDR1 MNHEY, CDR2 SMNVEV (reference sequence). The CDR3 runs 13 residues. V gave up 2 bases and J gave up 6 bases, with 10 bases separating them. The CDR3 coding sequence is TGTGCCAGCAGTTTACTGGGGGGGCATGGCTACACCTTC. It codes for CASSLLGGHGYTF.

In its sample, this clone was seen a few times. Distinct nucleotide sequences in the sample also encode this CDR3. The chain has TRBV2 and TRBJ2-7; TRBD1 aligns across 7 bases. V lost 8 bases and J lost 2; bases outside the gene matches: 6. Looked up from germline, CDR1 is SNHLY and CDR2 is FYNNEI. The CDR3 contains 13 residues. In nucleotides, the CDR3 is TGTGCCAGCCTAGGACAGGTCGCCTACGAGCAGTACTTC. Translation gives CASLGQVAYEQYF.

This chain uses TRBV19 with TRBJ2-7; 9 bases fit TRBD1. Germline CDR1 and CDR2: LNHDA and SQIVND (reference sequence). There are 16 residues in the CDR3. V was pared by 5 bases and J by 0 bases, with 8 bases of the junction left unmatched. CDR3 DNA sequence: TGTGCCAGTAGTGGACCGGGACAGGGAGTCTCCTACGAGCAGTACTTC. As protein: CASSGPGQGVSYEQYF.